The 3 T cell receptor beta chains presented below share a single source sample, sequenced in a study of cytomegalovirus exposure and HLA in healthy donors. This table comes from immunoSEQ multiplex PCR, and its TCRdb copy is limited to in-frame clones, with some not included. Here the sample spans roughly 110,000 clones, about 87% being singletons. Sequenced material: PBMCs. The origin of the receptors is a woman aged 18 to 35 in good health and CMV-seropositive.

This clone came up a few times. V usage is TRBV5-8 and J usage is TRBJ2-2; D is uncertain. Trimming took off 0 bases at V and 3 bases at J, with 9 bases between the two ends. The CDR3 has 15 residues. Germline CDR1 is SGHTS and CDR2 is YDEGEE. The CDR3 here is CASSLGQVDTGELFF. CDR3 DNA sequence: TGTGCCAGCAGCTTGGGCCAGGTGGACACCGGGGAGCTGTTTTTT.

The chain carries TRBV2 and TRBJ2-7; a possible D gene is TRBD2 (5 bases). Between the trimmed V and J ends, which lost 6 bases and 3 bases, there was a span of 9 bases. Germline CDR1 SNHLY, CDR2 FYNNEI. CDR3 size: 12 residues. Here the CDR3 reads CASREGIYEQYF. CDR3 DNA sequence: TGTGCCAGCAGAGAGGGTATCTACGAGCAGTACTTC.

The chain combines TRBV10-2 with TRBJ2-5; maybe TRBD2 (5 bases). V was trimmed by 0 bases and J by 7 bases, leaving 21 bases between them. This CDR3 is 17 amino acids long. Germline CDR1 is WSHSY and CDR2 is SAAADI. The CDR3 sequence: CASSESSTRGAMGTQYF. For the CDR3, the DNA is TGCGCCAGCAGTGAGTCTAGCACTAGAGGTGCTATGGGGACCCAGTACTTC.